A selection of T cell receptor beta chains follows, all from one sample in a study of control samples from healthy donors and cancer patients. Only in-frame clones appear in the TCRdb table, and some are missing; sequencing was by immunoSEQ multiplex PCR. There are 150,000 to 200,000 clones in the sample, with approximately 2.2% held by the top ten. Sequenced material: blood. The receptors come from a woman aged 25 to 39 in good health. The CDR3 runs from the conserved cysteine through the conserved F or W. A D gene is named only where the DNA matches it firmly.

v_gene	d_gene	j_gene	CDR3aa	CDR3nt
TRBV4-1	.	TRBJ2-7	CASSHFEGTYEQYF	TGCGCCAGCAGCCACTTTGAGGGGACCTACGAGCAGTACTTC
TRBV15	TRBD1	TRBJ2-7	CATSRPDRGQYEQYF	TGTGCCACCAGCAGACCGGACAGGGGGCAGTATGAGCAGTACTTC
TRBV7-8	.	TRBJ1-3	CASSLWGPGNTIYF	TGTGCCAGCAGCTTATGGGGACCGGGAAACACCATATATTTT
TRBV5-1	.	TRBJ2-3	CASSQDGEVTDTQYF	TGCGCCAGCAGCCAGGACGGGGAGGTCACAGATACGCAGTATTTT
TRBV18	.	TRBJ2-5	CASSPSILSGKETQYF	TGTGCCAGCTCACCATCAATTTTATCAGGAAAAGAGACCCAGTACTTC
TRBV5-8	TRBD1	TRBJ2-7	CASSPGTGTYEQYF	TGTGCCAGCAGCCCCGGGACAGGGACCTACGAGCAGTACTTC
TRBV6-5	TRBD1	TRBJ1-4	CASRPGTGVRGLFF	TGTGCCAGCAGGCCCGGGACAGGGGTGAGAGGACTGTTTTTT
TRBV27	TRBD1	TRBJ1-6	CASSLSQGAPLHF	TGTGCCAGCAGTTTATCGCAGGGGGCTCCCCTCCACTTT
TRBV5-6	.	TRBJ1-4	CASRPRGLSNEKLFF	TGTGCCAGCAGACCGAGGGGACTCAGTAATGAAAAACTGTTTTTT
TRBV11-2	.	TRBJ2-1	CASSLGPENEQFF	TGTGCCAGCAGCTTAGGTCCGGAAAATGAGCAGTTCTTC
TRBV13	.	TRBJ2-6	CASSLTASGANVLTF	TGTGCCAGCAGCTTAACAGCCTCTGGGGCCAACGTCCTGACTTTC
TRBV19	TRBD1	TRBJ1-4	CASRRETGGGANEKLFF	TGTGCCAGTAGGAGGGAGACAGGGGGGGGAGCTAATGAAAAACTGTTTTTT
TRBV19	TRBD1	TRBJ2-2	CASSAGPGQGSLGELFF	TGTGCCAGTAGCGCCGGTCCGGGACAGGGAAGTCTCGGGGAGCTGTTTTTT
TRBV5-1	.	TRBJ2-1	CASSLEIQGSYNEQFF	TGCGCCAGCAGCTTGGAAATTCAGGGGTCCTACAATGAGCAGTTCTTC
TRBV5-5	TRBD2	TRBJ2-7	CASSSRREAYEQYF	TGTGCCAGCAGCTCCCGACGGGAGGCCTACGAGCAGTACTTC
TRBV6-5	.	TRBJ2-2	CASSYRVTGELFF	TGTGCCAGCAGCTACAGGGTCACCGGGGAGCTGTTTTTT
TRBV6-2/TRBV6-3	TRBD1	TRBJ1-5	CASSKGQFSNQPQHF	TGTGCCAGCAGTAAGGGACAGTTTAGCAATCAGCCCCAGCATTTT
TRBV30	.	TRBJ1-6	CAWSGREGTYNSPLHF	TGTGCCTGGAGTGGAAGAGAAGGCACTTATAATTCACCCCTCCACTTT
TRBV28	.	TRBJ1-2	CASDARGDGYTF	TGTGCCAGCGATGCCCGGGGCGATGGCTACACCTTC
TRBV18	TRBD1	TRBJ2-7	CASSEGQGLGEQYF	TGTGCCAGCTCGGAAGGACAGGGTCTGGGCGAGCAGTACTTC
TRBV6-5	.	TRBJ1-5	CASSYSPSNQPQHF	TGTGCCAGCAGTTACTCTCCCAGCAATCAGCCCCAGCATTTT
TRBV9	TRBD2	TRBJ2-3	CASSVFSGPGTDTQYF	TGTGCCAGCAGCGTTTTTAGCGGGCCCGGCACAGATACGCAGTATTTT
TRBV28	.	TRBJ1-4	CASSLAQGLTNEKLFF	TGTGCCAGCAGTTTAGCACAGGGATTGACTAATGAAAAACTGTTTTTT
TRBV12-3/TRBV12-4	.	TRBJ1-5	CASSAGSNQPQHF	TGTGCCAGCAGTGCGGGGAGCAATCAGCCCCAGCATTTT